The clone carrying this T cell receptor (beta chain) appeared a few times. Its antigen is unidentified. The sample originates from a study of CD8 T cells in ankylosing spondylitis. The authors made TCR beta libraries by quantitative 5'-RACE with molecular barcodes. TCRdb re-called the 5' RACE reads through MiXCR, storing one row per CDR3 protein. Of approximately 250,000 distinct CDR3 sequences listed, about 30% are singletons. The study's findings and limits: Researchers reportedly found disease-linked clones significantly enriched in matched ankylosing spondylitis synovial fluid. Ankylosing spondylitis blood appeared to be characterized by a TCR beta motif of under ten highly homologous variants. Reactive arthritis synovial fluid and blood were previously reported to contain some motif variants.

The CDR3 is 12 amino acids. V was clipped by 4 bases and J by 5 bases, with 11 bases between them. Germline V gene sequence: CDR1 SQVTM, CDR2 ANQGSEA. Sequencing was carried out using blood, either unsorted or a sorted T cell fraction (not recorded which). This TCR was sampled from a male donor with ankylosing spondylitis or in good health (not recorded which). The genes are TRBV29-1 and TRBJ2-5; D is unresolved. The chain's CDR3 is CSVGGGPETQYF. The CDR3 DNA reads as TGCAGCGTTGGAGGCGGTCCCGAGACCCAGTACTTC.